The rows below give T cell receptor beta chains drawn from one sample of a study of blood T cell repertoires in COVID-19. Profiled with immunoSEQ multiplex PCR; TCRdb holds only in-frame clones, not every one. The sample records over 100,000 clones, 87% being singletons. Sequenced input: peripheral blood. These receptors were obtained from a man aged 50 or older with active COVID-19. The CDR3 runs from the conserved cysteine through the conserved F or W. Fields, in order: V gene, clone size, D gene, J gene, CDR3 protein, CDR3 DNA. A D gene is named only where the DNA matches it firmly. Only some rows state a clone size, as once, few, many or a class for expanded clones.

>TRBV6-2/TRBV6-3|.|TRBD1|TRBJ2-6
CASTPGQGISGANVLTF
TGTGCCAGCACCCCGGGACAGGGGATCTCTGGGGCCAACGTCCTGACTTTC
>TRBV6-1|.|.|TRBJ1-2
CASSEVQGMGYGYTF
TGTGCCAGCAGTGAAGTGCAGGGGATGGGCTATGGCTACACCTTC
>TRBV7-9|.|TRBD1|TRBJ1-5
CASSLGYTGDNQPQHF
TGTGCCAGCAGCTTAGGATATACAGGGGACAATCAGCCCCAGCATTTT
>TRBV3-1/TRBV3-2|.|.|TRBJ2-2
CASSPLNTGELFF
TGTGCCAGCAGCCCCCTTAACACCGGGGAGCTGTTTTTT
>TRBV12-3/TRBV12-4|.|.|TRBJ2-7
CASSSTVYEQYF
TGTGCCAGCAGCTCGACAGTCTACGAGCAGTACTTC
>TRBV27|.|.|TRBJ1-5
CASSLGWGRDQPQHF
TGTGCCAGCAGCCTCGGGTGGGGGCGAGATCAGCCCCAGCATTTT
>TRBV3-1/TRBV3-2|.|TRBD2|TRBJ2-7
CASSQDFFGGLDKTYEQYF
TGTGCCAGCAGCCAAGATTTTTTTGGGGGACTAGATAAAACCTACGAGCAGTACTTC
>TRBV7-9|.|.|TRBJ2-7
CASSHSRGRDEQYF
TGTGCCAGCAGCCATTCTAGGGGAAGGGACGAGCAGTACTTC
>TRBV19|.|.|TRBJ2-4
CASRRDSNIQYF
TGTGCCAGTCGGCGAGACTCTAACATTCAGTACTTC
>TRBV6-5|.|.|TRBJ2-5
CASRSYETNRETQYF
TGTGCCAGCCGAAGTTATGAGACAAATAGAGAGACCCAGTACTTC
>TRBV7-2|.|TRBD2|TRBJ2-7
CASSLAGTSGDEQYF
TGTGCCAGCAGCTTGGCCGGGACTAGCGGCGACGAGCAGTACTTC
>TRBV5-1|.|.|TRBJ1-1
CASSTSPPSTEAFF
TGCGCCAGCAGCACGTCCCCCCCCAGCACTGAAGCTTTCTTT
>TRBV2|.|TRBD1|TRBJ2-2
CASTMTGANTGELFF
TGTGCCAGCACCATGACAGGGGCGAACACCGGGGAGCTGTTTTTT
>TRBV30|.|TRBD1|TRBJ2-6
CAFGTGRSGANVLTF
TGTGCCTTCGGGACAGGGCGCTCTGGGGCCAACGTCCTGACTTTC
>TRBV29-1|.|TRBD1|TRBJ1-2
CSVSGGQARDGYTF
TGCAGCGTTTCCGGAGGACAGGCTAGAGATGGCTACACCTTC
>TRBV28|.|.|TRBJ1-6
CAGGGSYNSPLHF
TGTGCCGGGGGGGGCTCCTATAATTCACCCCTCCACTTT
>TRBV5-4|.|TRBD2|TRBJ2-3
CASSLAERGGTDTQYF
TGTGCCAGCAGCTTGGCCGAGCGGGGGGGCACAGATACGCAGTATTTT
>TRBV5-1|.|TRBD2|TRBJ2-5
CASSRDSGGPQETQYF
TGCGCCAGCAGCCGAGATAGCGGGGGCCCCCAAGAGACCCAGTACTTC
>TRBV18|.|TRBD1|TRBJ1-1
CASSPQPRTGSTEAFF
TGTGCCAGCTCACCCCAGCCTAGGACAGGTTCAACTGAAGCTTTCTTT
>TRBV21-1|.|.|TRBJ2-3
CASSNREGLITRDRSTDTQYF
TGTGCCAGCAGCAACAGAGAGGGATTGATAACCCGGGACAGGAGCACAGATACGCAGTATTTT
>TRBV7-2|.|.|TRBJ1-6
CASSFIDNSPLHF
TGTGCCAGCAGCTTTATAGATAATTCACCCCTCCACTTT
>TRBV7-2|.|.|TRBJ1-2
CASRRGGADGYTF
TGTGCCAGCAGAAGAGGGGGAGCGGATGGCTACACCTTC
>TRBV24-1|.|TRBD1|TRBJ2-3
CATSDPRQGAVDTQYF
TGTGCCACCAGTGATCCCCGACAGGGGGCGGTCGATACGCAGTATTTT
>TRBV6-6|.|.|TRBJ1-3
CASSYAQGGNTIYF
TGTGCCAGCAGTTACGCGCAGGGAGGAAACACCATATATTTT
>TRBV14|.|TRBD2|TRBJ2-3
CASSQDRTSGVSSTDTQYF
TGTGCCAGCAGCCAAGATAGAACTAGCGGAGTCTCTAGCACAGATACGCAGTATTTT
>TRBV19|.|.|TRBJ1-2
CASSIQGNYGYTF
TGTGCCAGTAGTATCCAGGGGAACTATGGCTACACCTTC
>TRBV6-4|.|.|TRBJ2-7
CASSDSSSRSIPTYEQYF
TGTGCCAGCAGTGACTCGTCATCCAGGTCTATCCCCACCTACGAGCAGTACTTC
>TRBV7-3|.|TRBD2|TRBJ2-1
CASSLAGGLNNEQFF
TGTGCCAGCAGCCTAGCGGGGGGCCTTAACAATGAGCAGTTCTTC
>TRBV2|.|.|TRBJ2-7
CASRDSLSSYEQYF
TGTGCCAGCAGGGACAGTCTTTCTTCCTACGAGCAGTACTTC
>TRBV9|once|.|TRBJ1-1
CASSVGGGDTEAFF
TGTGCCAGCAGCGTAGGGGGAGGGGACACTGAAGCTTTCTTT
>TRBV7-9|many|.|TRBJ1-3
CASSLAVARAGNTIYF
TGTGCCAGCAGCTTAGCTGTCGCCAGGGCGGGAAACACCATATATTTT
>TRBV3-1/TRBV3-2|many|.|TRBJ1-5
CASSPLGGRDQPQHF
TGTGCCAGCAGCCCTTTGGGGGGGAGGGATCAGCCCCAGCATTTT
>TRBV11-2|.|.|TRBJ1-6
CASSLGDKVSPLHF
TGTGCCAGCAGCTTAGGGGACAAGGTTTCACCCCTCCACTTT
>TRBV5-4|.|TRBD1|TRBJ1-2
CASRMTGGGGYTF
TGTGCCAGCAGAATGACAGGGGGCGGTGGCTACACCTTC
>TRBV7-9|.|.|TRBJ2-3
CASSLPPQQGLRTDTQYF
TGTGCCAGCAGCTTACCCCCGCAACAGGGACTAAGGACAGATACGCAGTATTTT
>TRBV7-2|.|TRBD2|TRBJ2-3
CASSRSSGGAPPDTQYF
TGTGCCAGCAGCCGCTCTAGCGGGGGAGCCCCCCCAGATACGCAGTATTTT
>TRBV7-9|.|.|TRBJ1-1
CASSPATGRTEAFF
TGTGCCAGCAGTCCAGCCACAGGGCGCACTGAAGCTTTCTTT
>TRBV6-6|.|TRBD2|TRBJ2-3
CASSRSGGPGPDTQYF
TGTGCCAGCAGTCGAAGCGGGGGCCCGGGGCCAGATACGCAGTATTTT
>TRBV5-4|.|TRBD2|TRBJ2-3
CASSFPQRDTDTQYF
TGTGCCAGCAGCTTCCCCCAGCGGGACACAGATACGCAGTATTTT
>TRBV19|.|TRBD1|TRBJ1-3
CASSIRGTDNTIYF
TGTGCCAGTAGTATCCGGGGGACAGACAACACCATATATTTT
>TRBV4-3|.|.|TRBJ2-4
CASSQEGPGESKLAKNIQYF
TGCGCCAGCAGCCAAGAGGGCCCGGGGGAATCAAAACTAGCCAAAAACATTCAGTACTTC
>TRBV7-7|.|.|TRBJ2-3
CASSLTIGGASNTQYF
TGTGCTAGCAGCTTAACTATAGGGGGGGCCTCGAATACGCAGTATTTT
>TRBV11-3|.|.|TRBJ2-7
CASSMTWEDEQYF
TGTGCCAGCAGTATGACCTGGGAGGACGAGCAGTACTTC
>TRBV25-1|.|.|TRBJ1-4
CASSKRATNLYGEKLFF
TGTGCCAGCAGTAAGCGGGCCACCAACCTCTATGGTGAAAAACTGTTTTTT
>TRBV7-9|few|TRBD1|TRBJ1-4
CASSLIQGEKLFF
TGTGCCAGCAGCTTGATACAGGGGGAAAAACTGTTTTTT
>TRBV5-6|.|.|TRBJ1-2
CASSPEGGSNYGYTF
TGTGCCAGCAGCCCCGAAGGGGGTTCTAACTATGGCTACACCTTC
>TRBV5-6|once|.|TRBJ1-5
CASSSVQKREQPQHF
TGTGCCAGCAGTTCTGTCCAAAAGCGGGAACAGCCCCAGCATTTT
>TRBV21-1|.|.|TRBJ2-1
CASTTPGHNNEQFF
TGTGCCAGCACCACCCCGGGACACAACAATGAGCAGTTCTTC
>TRBV6-5|.|.|TRBJ1-2
CASSYSIGPLTF
TGTGCCAGCAGTTACTCGATTGGGCCCCTCACCTTC
>TRBV7-9|once|.|TRBJ2-2
CASTIGAANTGELFF
TGTGCCAGCACCATAGGGGCAGCTAACACCGGGGAGCTGTTTTTT
>TRBV28|.|.|TRBJ2-7
CASSSIDKLYEQYF
TGTGCCAGCAGTTCAATCGACAAATTGTACGAGCAGTACTTC
>TRBV5-1|.|TRBD1|TRBJ1-2
CASRNPGQGAGYTF
TGCGCCAGCAGGAATCCGGGACAGGGGGCAGGCTACACCTTC
>TRBV5-1|.|.|TRBJ2-5
CASSLVGTPQETQYF
TGCGCCAGCAGCTTGGTGGGGACTCCTCAAGAGACCCAGTACTTC
>TRBV2|.|TRBD1|TRBJ1-2
CATGDRHTF
TGTGCCACGGGGGACAGGCACACCTTC
>TRBV9|.|TRBD1|TRBJ1-1
CASSVVRGTGEAFF
TGTGCCAGCAGCGTAGTTCGAGGGACAGGTGAAGCTTTCTTT